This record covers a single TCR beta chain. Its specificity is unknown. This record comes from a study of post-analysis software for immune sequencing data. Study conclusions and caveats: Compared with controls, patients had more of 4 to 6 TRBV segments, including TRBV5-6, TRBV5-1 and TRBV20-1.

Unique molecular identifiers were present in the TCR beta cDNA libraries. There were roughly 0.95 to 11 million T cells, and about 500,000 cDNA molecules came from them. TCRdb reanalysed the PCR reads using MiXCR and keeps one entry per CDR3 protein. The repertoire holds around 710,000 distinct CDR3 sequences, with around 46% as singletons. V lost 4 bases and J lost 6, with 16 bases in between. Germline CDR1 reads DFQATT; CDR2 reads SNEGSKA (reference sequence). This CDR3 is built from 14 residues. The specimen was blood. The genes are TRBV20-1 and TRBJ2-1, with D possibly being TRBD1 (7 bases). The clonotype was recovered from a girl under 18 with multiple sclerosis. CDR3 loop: CSAKEGAATNEQFF. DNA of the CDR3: TGCAGTGCTAAGGAGGGGGCCGCAACCAATGAGCAGTTCTTC.